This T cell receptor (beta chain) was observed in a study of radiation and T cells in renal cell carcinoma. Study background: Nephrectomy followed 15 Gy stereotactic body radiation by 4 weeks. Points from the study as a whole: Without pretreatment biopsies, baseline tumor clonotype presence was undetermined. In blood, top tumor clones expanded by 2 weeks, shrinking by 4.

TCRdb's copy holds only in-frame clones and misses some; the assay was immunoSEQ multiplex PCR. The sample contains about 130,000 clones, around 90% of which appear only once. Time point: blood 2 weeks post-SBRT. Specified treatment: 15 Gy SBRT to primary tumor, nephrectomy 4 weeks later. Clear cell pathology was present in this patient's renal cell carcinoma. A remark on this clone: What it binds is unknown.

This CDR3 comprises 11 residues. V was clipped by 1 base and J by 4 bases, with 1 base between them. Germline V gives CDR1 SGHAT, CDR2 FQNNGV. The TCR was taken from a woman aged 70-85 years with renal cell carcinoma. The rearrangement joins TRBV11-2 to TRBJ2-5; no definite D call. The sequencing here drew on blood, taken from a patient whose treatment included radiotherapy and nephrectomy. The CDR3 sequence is CASSLGETQYF. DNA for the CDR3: TGTGCCAGCAGCTTAGGAGAGACCCAGTACTTC.